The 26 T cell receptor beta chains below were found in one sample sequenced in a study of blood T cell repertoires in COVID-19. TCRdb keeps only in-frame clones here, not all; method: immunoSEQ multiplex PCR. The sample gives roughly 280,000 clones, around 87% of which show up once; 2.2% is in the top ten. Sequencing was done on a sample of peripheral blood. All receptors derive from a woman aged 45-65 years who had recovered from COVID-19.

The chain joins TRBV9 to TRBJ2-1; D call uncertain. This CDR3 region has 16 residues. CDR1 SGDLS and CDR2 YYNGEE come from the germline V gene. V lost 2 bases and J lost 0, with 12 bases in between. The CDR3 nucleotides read TGTGCCAGCAGCGTCCTAGGCTCAAGCTCCTACAATGAGCAGTTCTTC. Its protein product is CASSVLGSSSYNEQFF.

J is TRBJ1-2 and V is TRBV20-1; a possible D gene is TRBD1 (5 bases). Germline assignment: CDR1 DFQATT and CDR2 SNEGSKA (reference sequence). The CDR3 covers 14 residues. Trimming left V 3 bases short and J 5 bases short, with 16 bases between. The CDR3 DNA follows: TGCAGTGCTAGTTCGACCGCGGGGGAATATGGCTACACCTTC. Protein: CSASSTAGEYGYTF.

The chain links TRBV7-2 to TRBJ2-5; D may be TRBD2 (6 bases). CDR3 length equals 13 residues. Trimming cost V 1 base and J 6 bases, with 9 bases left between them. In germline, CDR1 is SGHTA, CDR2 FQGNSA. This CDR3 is CASSLGGEKTQYF. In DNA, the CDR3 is TGTGCCAGCAGCTTAGGGGGGGAGAAGACCCAGTACTTC.

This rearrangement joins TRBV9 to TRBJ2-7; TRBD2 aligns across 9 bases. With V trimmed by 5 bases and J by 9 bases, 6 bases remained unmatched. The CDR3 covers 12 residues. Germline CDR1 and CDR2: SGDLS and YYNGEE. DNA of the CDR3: TGTGCCAGCAGTAACGCGGGAGGGAGGCAGTACTTC. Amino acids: CASSNAGGRQYF.

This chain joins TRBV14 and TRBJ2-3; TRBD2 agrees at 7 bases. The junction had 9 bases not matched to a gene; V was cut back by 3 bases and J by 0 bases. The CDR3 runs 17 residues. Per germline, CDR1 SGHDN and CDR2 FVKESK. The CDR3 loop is CASSQLPPGLSTDTQYF. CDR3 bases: TGTGCCAGCAGCCAGCTTCCCCCGGGACTAAGCACAGATACGCAGTATTTT.

This CDR3 is CASSSPGFKAFF. The CDR3 DNA sequence: TGTGCCAGCAGCTCACCCGGGTTCAAAGCTTTCTTT. The J gene is TRBJ1-1, the V gene TRBV5-6; no firm D call. With 3 bases removed from V and 9 bases from J, the gap between germline ends came to 12 bases. The CDR3 is 12 residues long. CDR1 is SGHDT, CDR2 YYEEEE, per germline.

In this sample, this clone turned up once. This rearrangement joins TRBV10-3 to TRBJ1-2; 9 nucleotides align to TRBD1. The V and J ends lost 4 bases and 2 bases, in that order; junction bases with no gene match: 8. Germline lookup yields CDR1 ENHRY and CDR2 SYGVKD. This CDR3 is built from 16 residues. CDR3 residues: CAISGLGQGENYGYTF. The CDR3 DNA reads TGTGCCATCAGTGGTTTGGGACAGGGCGAGAACTATGGCTACACCTTC.

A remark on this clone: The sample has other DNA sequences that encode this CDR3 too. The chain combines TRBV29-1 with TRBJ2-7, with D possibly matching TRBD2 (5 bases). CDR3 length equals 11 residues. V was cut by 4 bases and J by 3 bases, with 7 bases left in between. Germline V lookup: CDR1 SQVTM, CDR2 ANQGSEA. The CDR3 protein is CSVGGGYEQYF. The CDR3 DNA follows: TGCAGCGTTGGCGGAGGCTACGAGCAGTACTTC.

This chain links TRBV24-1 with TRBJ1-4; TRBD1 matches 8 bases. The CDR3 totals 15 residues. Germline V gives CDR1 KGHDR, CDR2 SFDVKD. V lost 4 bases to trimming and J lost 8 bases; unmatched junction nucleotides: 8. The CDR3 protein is CATSDPGQGDEKLFF. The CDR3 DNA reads TGTGCCACCAGTGACCCTGGACAGGGAGACGAAAAACTGTTTTTT.

The chain's CDR3 is CASSYYARASDTQYF. CDR3 in DNA: TGTGCCAGCAGTTACTACGCCAGGGCATCAGATACGCAGTATTTT. V and J are TRBV6-6 and TRBJ2-3, with a possible D match to TRBD1 (5 bases). Germline CDR1 is MNHNY and CDR2 is SVGAGI (reference sequence). The V end was cut by 1 base, the J end by 4 bases, with 12 bases between. The CDR3 has 15 amino acids.

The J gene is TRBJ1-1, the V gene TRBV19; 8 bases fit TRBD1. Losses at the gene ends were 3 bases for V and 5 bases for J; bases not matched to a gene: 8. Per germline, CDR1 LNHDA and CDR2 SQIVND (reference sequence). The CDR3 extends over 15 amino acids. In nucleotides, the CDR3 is TGTGCCAGTAGTATCCGGACAGGGATATGGACTGAAGCTTTCTTT. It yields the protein CASSIRTGIWTEAFF.

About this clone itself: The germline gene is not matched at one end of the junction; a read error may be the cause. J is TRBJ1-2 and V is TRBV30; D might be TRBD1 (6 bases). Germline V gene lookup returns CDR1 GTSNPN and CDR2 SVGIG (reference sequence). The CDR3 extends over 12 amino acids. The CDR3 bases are TGCGGGGGGCGCGAGAAGAGCTATGGCTACACCTTC. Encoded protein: CGGREKSYGYTF.

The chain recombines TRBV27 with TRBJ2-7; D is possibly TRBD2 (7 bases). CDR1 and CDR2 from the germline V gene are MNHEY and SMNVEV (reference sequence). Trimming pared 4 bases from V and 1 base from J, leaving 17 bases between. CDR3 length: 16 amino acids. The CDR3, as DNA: TGTGCCAGCAGTTCCCACCCGGGGGGCGCTTCCTACGAGCAGTACTTC. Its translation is CASSSHPGGASYEQYF.

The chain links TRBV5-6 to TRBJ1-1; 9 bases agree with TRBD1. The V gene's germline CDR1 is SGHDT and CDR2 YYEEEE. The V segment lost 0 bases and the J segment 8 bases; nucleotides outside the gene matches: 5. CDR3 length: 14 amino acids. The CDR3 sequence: CASSLGGQGSEAFF. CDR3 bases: TGTGCCAGCAGCTTGGGAGGACAGGGGTCCGAAGCTTTCTTT.

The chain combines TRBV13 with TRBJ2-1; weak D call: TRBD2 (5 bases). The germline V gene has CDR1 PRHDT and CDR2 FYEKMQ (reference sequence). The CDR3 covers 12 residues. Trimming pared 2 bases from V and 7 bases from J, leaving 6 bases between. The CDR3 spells CASSLTGNEQFF. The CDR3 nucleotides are TGTGCCAGCAGCTTAACGGGGAATGAGCAGTTCTTC. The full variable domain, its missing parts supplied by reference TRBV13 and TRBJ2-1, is AAGVIQSPRHLIKEKRETATLKCYPIPRHDTVYWYQQGPGQDPQFLISFYEKMQSDKGSIPDRFSAQQFSDYHSELNMSSLELGDSALYFCASSLTGNEQFFGPGTRLTVL.

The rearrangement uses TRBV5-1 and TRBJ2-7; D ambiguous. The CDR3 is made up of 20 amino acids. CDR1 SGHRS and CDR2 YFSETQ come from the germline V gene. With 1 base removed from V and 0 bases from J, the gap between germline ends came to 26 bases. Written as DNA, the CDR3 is TGCGCCAGCAGCTTGAAGCTGGGCCAGGTGGGTGTATCAAGCTCCTACGAGCAGTACTTC. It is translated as CASSLKLGQVGVSSSYEQYF.

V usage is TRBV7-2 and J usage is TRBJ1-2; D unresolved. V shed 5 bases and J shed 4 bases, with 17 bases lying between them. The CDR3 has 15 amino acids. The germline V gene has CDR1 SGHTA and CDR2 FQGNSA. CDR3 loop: CASSHTPNGLYGYTF. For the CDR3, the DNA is TGTGCCAGCAGCCACACCCCGAACGGACTCTATGGCTACACCTTC.

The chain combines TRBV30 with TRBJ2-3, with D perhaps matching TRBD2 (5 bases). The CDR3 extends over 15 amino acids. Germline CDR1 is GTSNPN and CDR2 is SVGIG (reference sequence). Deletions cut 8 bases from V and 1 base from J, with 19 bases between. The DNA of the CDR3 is TGTGCCGCCCCGCCGGCGCGAGGGCGCACAGATACGCAGTATTTT. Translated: CAAPPARGRTDTQYF.

The CDR3: CASSLSFAVRGNTIYF. The CDR3 DNA reads as TGTGCCAGCAGTTTATCATTCGCGGTCCGGGGGAACACCATATATTTT. The chain recombines TRBV28 with TRBJ1-3, with D possibly TRBD1 on 5 matching bases. Germline CDR1 MDHEN, CDR2 SYDVKM. The CDR3 has 16 residues. V was cut by 1 base and J by 7 bases, with 17 bases left in between.

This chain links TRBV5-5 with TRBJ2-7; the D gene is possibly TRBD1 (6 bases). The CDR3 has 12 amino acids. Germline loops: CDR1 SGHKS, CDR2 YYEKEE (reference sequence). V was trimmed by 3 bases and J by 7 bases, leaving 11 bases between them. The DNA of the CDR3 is TGTGCCAGCAGCTCCCCGAGGGGGGAGCAGTACTTC. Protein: CASSSPRGEQYF.

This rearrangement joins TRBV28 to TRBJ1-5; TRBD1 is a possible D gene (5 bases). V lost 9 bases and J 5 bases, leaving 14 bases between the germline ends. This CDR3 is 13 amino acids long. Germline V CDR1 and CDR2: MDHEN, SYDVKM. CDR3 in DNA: TGTGCCAGTCAGCTGGGGCAGGATCAGCCCCAGCATTTT. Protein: CASQLGQDQPQHF.

CDR3 sequence (DNA): TGTGCCAGCAGCTTAGCGCAGAACAGGGGGGACACTGAAGCTTTCTTT. Translated, it gives CASSLAQNRGDTEAFF. The chain employs TRBV7-2 and TRBJ1-1; 8 nucleotides match TRBD1. CDR1 SGHTA and CDR2 FQGNSA come from the germline V gene. The CDR3 has 16 amino acids. Trimming at V came to 0 bases and at J to 3 bases, leaving 6 bases not matched to a gene.

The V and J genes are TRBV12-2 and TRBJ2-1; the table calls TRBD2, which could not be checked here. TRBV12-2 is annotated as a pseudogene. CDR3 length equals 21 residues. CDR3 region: CASRLLMVASGRVSSYNEQFF. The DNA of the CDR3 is TGTGCAAGTCGCTTATTAATGGTCGCTAGCGGGAGGGTGAGCTCCTACAATGAGCAGTTCTTC.

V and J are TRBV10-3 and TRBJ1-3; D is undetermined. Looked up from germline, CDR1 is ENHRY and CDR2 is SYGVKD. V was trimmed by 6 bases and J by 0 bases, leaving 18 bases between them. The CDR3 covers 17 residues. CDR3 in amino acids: CAISSPIAVSSGNTIYF. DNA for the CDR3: TGTGCCATCAGCTCCCCTATAGCGGTCAGCTCTGGAAACACCATATATTTT.

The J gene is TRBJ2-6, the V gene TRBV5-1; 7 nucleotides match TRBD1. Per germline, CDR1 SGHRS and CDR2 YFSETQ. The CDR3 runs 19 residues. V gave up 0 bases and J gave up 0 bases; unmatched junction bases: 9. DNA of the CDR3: TGCGCCAGCAGCTTGGCCCTCCTGGACAGGATCTCTGGGGCCAACGTCCTGACTTTC. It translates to CASSLALLDRISGANVLTF. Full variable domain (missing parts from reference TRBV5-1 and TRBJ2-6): KAGVTQTPRYLIKTRGQQVTLSCSPISGHRSVSWYQQTPGQGLQFLFEYFSETQRNKGNFPGRFSGRQFSNSRSEMNVSTLELGDSALYLCASSLALLDRISGANVLTFGAGSRLTVL.

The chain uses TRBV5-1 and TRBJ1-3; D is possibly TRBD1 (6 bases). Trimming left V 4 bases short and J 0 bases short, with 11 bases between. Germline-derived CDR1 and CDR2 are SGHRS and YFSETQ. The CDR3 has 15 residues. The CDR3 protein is CASSDQGSSGNTIYF. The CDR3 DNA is TGCGCCAGCAGCGACCAGGGGAGCTCTGGAAACACCATATATTTT.